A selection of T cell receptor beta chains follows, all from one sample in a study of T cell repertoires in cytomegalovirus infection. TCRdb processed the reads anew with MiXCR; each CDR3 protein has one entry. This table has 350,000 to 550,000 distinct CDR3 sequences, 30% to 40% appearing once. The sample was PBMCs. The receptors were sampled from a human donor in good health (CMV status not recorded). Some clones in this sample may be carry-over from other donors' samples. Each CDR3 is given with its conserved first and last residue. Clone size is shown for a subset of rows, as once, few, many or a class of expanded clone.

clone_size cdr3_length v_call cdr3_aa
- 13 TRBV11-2 CASSFRQQETQYF
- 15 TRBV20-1 CSASSPRVKTGELFF
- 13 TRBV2 CASSWTAVNEQFF
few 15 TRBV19 CASSMTGGKTDTQYF
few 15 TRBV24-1 CATSDGIYSNQPQHF
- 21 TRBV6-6 CALSYPTSSLTSGGNTDTQYF
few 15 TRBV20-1 CSARPGGRADYGYTF
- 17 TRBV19 CASTRTSGGLNTGELFF
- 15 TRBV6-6 CASSLWPQSYNEQFF
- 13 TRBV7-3 CASSPSGWGEAFF
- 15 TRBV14 CASSQDPPASYEQYF
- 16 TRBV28 CASSPQVGGLNQPQHF
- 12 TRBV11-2 CASTKDVDTQYF
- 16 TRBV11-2 CSSSSSDRGNTGELFF
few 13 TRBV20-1 CSADPRTDTEAFF
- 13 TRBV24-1 CATSDYGGLEAFF